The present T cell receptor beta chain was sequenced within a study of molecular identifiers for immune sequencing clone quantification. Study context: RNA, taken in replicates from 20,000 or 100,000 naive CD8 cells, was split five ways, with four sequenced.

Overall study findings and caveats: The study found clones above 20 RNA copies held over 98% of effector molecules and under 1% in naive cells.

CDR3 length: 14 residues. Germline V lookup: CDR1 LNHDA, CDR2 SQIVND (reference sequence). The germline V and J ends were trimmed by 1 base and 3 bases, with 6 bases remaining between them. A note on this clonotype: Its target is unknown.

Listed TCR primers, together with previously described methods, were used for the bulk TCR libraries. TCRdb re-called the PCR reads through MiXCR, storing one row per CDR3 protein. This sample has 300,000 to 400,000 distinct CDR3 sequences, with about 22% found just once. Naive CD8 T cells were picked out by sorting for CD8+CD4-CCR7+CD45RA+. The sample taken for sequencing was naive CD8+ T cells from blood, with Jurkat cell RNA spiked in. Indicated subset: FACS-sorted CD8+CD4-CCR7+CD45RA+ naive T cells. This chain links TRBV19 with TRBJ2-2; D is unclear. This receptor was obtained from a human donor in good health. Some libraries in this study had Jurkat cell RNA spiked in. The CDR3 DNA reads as TGTGCCAGTAGTATAGGGGCCTACACCGGGGAGCTGTTTTTT. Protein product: CASSIGAYTGELFF.